This T cell receptor beta chain was recovered during a study of blood T cell repertoires in COVID-19. Study-level background: The origin of the acute and convalescent COVID-19 samples was the United States, Italy and Spain.

This CDR3 is 15 amino acids long. Germline V gene data show CDR1 as SEHNR and CDR2 as FQNEAQ (reference sequence). The V end lost 3 bases, the J end lost 2 bases, and 14 bases lay between the germline ends. This clone has a single count. Authors' methods: Estimates of nucleated cell counts were drawn from the amplification of reference gene primers. Repertoires were generated with immunoSEQ multiplex PCR, while TCRdb's copy carries only in-frame clones and drops some. V, J and clone size reflect that table, while D and trimming were determined from the DNA. The repertoire consists of more than 35,000 clones, with around 84% occurring once and the leading ten covering around 15%.

The rearrangement links TRBV7-9 to TRBJ2-7; D is possibly TRBD2 (5 bases). Sequencing input: peripheral blood. The source of this sequence is a man aged 45-65 years with active or convalescent COVID-19. CDR3 in DNA: TGTGCCAGCAGCTTTTCGGCGGGCCAAACCTACGAGCAGTACTTC. Translation gives CASSFSAGQTYEQYF.